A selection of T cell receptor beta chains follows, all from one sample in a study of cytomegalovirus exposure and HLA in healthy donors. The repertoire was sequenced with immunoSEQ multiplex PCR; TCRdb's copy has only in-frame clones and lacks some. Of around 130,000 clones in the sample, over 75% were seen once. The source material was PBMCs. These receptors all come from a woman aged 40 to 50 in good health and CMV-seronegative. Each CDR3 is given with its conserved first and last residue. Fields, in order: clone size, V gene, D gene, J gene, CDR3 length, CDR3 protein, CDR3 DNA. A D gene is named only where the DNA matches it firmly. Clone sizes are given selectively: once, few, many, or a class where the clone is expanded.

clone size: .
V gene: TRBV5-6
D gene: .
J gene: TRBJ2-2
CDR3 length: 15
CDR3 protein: CASSLDGGYTGELFF
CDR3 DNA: TGTGCCAGCAGCTTGGACGGAGGATACACCGGGGAGCTGTTTTTT

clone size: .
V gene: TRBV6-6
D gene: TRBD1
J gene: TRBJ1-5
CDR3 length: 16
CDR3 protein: CASSYSTGGWGQPQHF
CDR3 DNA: TGTGCCAGCAGTTACTCCACAGGGGGCTGGGGTCAGCCCCAGCATTTT

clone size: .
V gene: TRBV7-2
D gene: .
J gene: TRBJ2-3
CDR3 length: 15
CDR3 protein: CASSSRRGSTDTQYF
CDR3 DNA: TGTGCCAGCAGCTCAAGACGGGGGAGCACAGATACGCAGTATTTT

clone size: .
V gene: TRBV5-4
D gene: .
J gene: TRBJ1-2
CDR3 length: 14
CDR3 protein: CASSTTETNYGYTF
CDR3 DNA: TGTGCCAGCAGCACGACAGAAACTAACTATGGCTACACCTTC

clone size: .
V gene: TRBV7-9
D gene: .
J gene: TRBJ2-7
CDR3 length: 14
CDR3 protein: CASSLAGLTYEQYF
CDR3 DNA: TGTGCCAGCAGCTTAGCTGGGCTGACCTACGAGCAGTACTTC

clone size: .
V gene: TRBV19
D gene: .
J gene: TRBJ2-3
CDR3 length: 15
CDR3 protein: CASSIEGRFTDTQYF
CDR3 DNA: TGTGCCAGTAGTATAGAGGGGCGGTTCACAGATACGCAGTATTTT

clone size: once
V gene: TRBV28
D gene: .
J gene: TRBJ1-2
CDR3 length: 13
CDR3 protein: CASSSPGSIGYTF
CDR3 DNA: TGTGCCAGCAGTTCTCCGGGGTCCATCGGCTACACCTTC

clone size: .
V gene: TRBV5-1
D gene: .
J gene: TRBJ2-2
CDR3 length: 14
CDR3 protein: CASSPGQHTGELFF
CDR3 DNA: TGCGCCAGCAGCCCGGGACAACACACCGGGGAGCTGTTTTTT

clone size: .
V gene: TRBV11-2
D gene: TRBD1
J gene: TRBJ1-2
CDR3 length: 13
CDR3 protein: CASQGTDVYGYTF
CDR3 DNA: TGTGCCAGCCAAGGGACAGATGTATATGGCTACACCTTC

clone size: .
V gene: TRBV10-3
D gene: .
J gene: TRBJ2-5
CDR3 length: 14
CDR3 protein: CAISVGDSQETQYF
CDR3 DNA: TGTGCCATCAGTGTTGGGGACTCCCAAGAGACCCAGTACTTC

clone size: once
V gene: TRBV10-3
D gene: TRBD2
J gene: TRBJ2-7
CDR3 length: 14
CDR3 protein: CAISGLAGVGEQYF
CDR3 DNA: TGTGCCATCAGCGGACTAGCGGGAGTGGGAGAGCAGTACTTC

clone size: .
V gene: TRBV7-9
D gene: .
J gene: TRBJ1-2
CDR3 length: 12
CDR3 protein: CSSSLAQGGYTF
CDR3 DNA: TGTTCCAGCAGCTTAGCGCAGGGTGGCTACACCTTC

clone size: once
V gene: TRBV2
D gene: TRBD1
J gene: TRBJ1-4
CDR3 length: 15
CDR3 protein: CASSRSQGATEKLFF
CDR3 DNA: TGTGCCAGCAGTCGCAGCCAGGGGGCGACTGAAAAACTGTTTTTT

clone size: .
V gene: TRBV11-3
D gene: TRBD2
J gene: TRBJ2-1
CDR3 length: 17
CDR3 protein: CASSPTTFLAGANEQFF
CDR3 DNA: TGTGCCAGCAGCCCAACCACCTTCCTAGCGGGAGCCAATGAGCAGTTCTTC

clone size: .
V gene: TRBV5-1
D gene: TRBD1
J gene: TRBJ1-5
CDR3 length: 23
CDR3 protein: CASSLEGGRGLLRADNLHQPQHF
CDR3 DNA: TGCGCCAGCAGCTTGGAGGGGGGCAGGGGGCTTCTCAGGGCCGACAACCTTCATCAGCCCCAGCATTTT

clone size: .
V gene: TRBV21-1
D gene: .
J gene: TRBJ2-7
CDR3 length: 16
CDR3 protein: CASSKIRLAGNYEQYF
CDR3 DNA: TGTGCCAGCAGCAAAATTAGGCTAGCGGGTAACTACGAGCAGTACTTC

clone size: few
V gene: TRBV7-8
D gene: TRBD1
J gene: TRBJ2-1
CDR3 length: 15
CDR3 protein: CASSSRDRVYNEQFF
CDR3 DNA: TGTGCCAGCAGCTCCCGGGACAGGGTCTACAATGAGCAGTTCTTC

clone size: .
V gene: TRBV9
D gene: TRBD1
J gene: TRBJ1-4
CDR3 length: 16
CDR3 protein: CASSSSPDREDEKLFF
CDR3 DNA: TGTGCCAGCAGCTCTAGCCCGGACAGGGAAGATGAAAAACTGTTTTTT

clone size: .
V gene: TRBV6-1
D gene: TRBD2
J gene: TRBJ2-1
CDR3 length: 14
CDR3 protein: CASRPSGDSNEQFF
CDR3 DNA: TGTGCCAGCAGGCCTAGCGGGGATAGCAATGAGCAGTTCTTC

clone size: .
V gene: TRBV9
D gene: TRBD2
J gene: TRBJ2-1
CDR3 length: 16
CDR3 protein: CASSPSSGRARDEQFF
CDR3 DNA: TGTGCCAGCAGCCCTTCTAGCGGGAGGGCCAGGGATGAGCAGTTCTTC

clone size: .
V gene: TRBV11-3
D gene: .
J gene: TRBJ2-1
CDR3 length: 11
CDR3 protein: CASSYGGEQFF
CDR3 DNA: TGTGCCAGCAGCTACGGGGGTGAGCAGTTCTTC

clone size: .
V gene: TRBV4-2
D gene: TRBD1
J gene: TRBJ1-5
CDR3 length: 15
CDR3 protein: CASSQVDQGDQPQHF
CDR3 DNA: TGTGCCAGCAGCCAGGTTGACCAGGGGGATCAGCCCCAGCATTTT

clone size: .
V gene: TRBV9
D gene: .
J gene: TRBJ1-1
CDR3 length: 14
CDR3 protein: CASSTRQLNTEAFF
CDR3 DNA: TGTGCCAGCAGCACCCGACAGTTGAACACTGAAGCTTTCTTT

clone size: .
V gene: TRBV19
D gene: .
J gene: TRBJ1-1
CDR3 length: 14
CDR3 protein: CASLPRQMNTEAFF
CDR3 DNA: TGTGCCAGTCTACCGAGACAGATGAACACTGAAGCTTTCTTT

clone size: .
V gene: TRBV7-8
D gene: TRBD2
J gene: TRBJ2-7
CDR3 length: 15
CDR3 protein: CASSASSGAAYEQYF
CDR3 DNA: TGTGCCAGCAGCGCATCTAGCGGGGCAGCATACGAGCAGTACTTC

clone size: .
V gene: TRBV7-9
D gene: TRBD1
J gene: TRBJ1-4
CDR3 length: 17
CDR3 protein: CASKVHRGGNGDEKLFF
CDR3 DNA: TGTGCCAGCAAAGTGCACAGGGGAGGTAACGGGGATGAAAAACTGTTTTTT

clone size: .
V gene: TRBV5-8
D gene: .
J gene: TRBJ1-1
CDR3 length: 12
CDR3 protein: CASTLAGTEAFF
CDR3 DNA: TGTGCCAGCACCTTGGCCGGCACTGAAGCTTTCTTT